This T cell receptor (beta chain) was observed in a study of T cells in Graves' hyperthyroidism and ophthalmopathy. Study-wide results and caveats: Researchers found most expanded thyroid clonotypes above 0.001 in blood as well.

The blood sample was taken at first hyperthyroidism diagnosis, before any ophthalmopathy symptoms. The table lists this clonotype with a few counts. No antigen is known for it. The investigators amplified TCR beta CDR3 regions from RNA transcripts. The TCR CDR3 was amplified in a first-round RT-PCR using the HTBI primer set. TCRdb reanalysed the multiplex PCR reads using MiXCR and keeps one entry per CDR3 protein. The sample includes some 370,000 distinct CDR3 sequences, roughly a sixth of them seen just once. Sequencing was carried out using blood. The receptor's source is a woman between 25 and 40 years old with Graves' hyperthyroidism that later progressed to Graves' ophthalmopathy.

CDR3 sequence (DNA): TGCAGTGCTAGGGGCGGGGGGGGCCTTGTCAGGACTGAAGCTTTCTTT. Its translation is CSARGGGGLVRTEAFF. V is TRBV20-1 and J is TRBJ1-1, with a tentative D call TRBD1 (6 bases). The germline V gene has CDR1 DFQATT and CDR2 SNEGSKA (reference sequence). V lost 3 bases to trimming and J lost 5 bases, with 22 bases between them. This CDR3 has 16 residues.